This TCR beta chain was identified during a study of human T cells and chemical hapten exposure. Findings of the study overall: With patch test score, the counts of PT1 expanded TCRs showed a positive correlation.

The sample holds a few counts of this clonotype. Its antigen is unknown. TCRdb reanalysed the RACE reads using MiXCR and keeps one entry per CDR3 protein. In the table there are 130,000 or so distinct CDR3 sequences, roughly 12% of which are singletons. Time point defined: patch test 3, about 24 weeks after DPC sensitization. Stated treatment: therapeutic diphenylcyclopropenone sensitization with weekly scalp DPC. This CDR3 comprises 16 residues. Germline values: CDR1 SGDLS, CDR2 YYNGEE. Unmatched junction bases numbered 4, after V lost 0 bases and J lost 4 bases. The material sequenced was whole blood, taken in connection with sensitization to the hapten diphenylcyclopropenone (DPC). The receptor comes from a woman between 50 and 59 years old with alopecia areata. Some clones in this sample may be carry-over from other donors' samples. The rearrangement links TRBV9 to TRBJ1-3; TRBD1 matches at 10 bases. This chain's CDR3 is CASSVVGTGAGNTIYF. CDR3 DNA sequence: TGTGCCAGCAGCGTAGTGGGGACAGGGGCCGGAAACACCATATATTTT. The whole variable domain, remainder taken from reference TRBV9 and TRBJ1-3, is DSGVTQTPKHLITATGQRVTLRCSPRSGDLSVYWYQQSLDQGLQFLIQYYNGEERAKGNILERFSAQQFPDLHSELNLSSLELGDSALYFCASSVVGTGAGNTIYFGEGSWLTVV.